This TCR beta chain emerged from a study of cytomegalovirus exposure and HLA in healthy donors (dated by TCRdb to 2015 to 2018). General notes on the study: An earlier analysis of several hundred of the donors reported 250 to 300 Gb of sequence data and some 100 million unique TCR beta sequences from about 180 million T cells. Donor age, sex, ethnicity and CMV serostatus were compiled alongside the repertoire data. Typing coverage differed by locus: A, B, C, DRB1 and DQB1 were typed in roughly 620-630 donors, DQA1 in around 500, DPA1 in approximately 600, and DPB1 in just under 480. The study used immunosequencing to profile the T cell repertoires of approximately 640 subjects and linked those repertoires to cytomegalovirus serostatus. All discovery cohort repertoires had been generated on a single sequencing platform. A separate validation cohort of over a hundred different subjects was used in addition to the roughly 700-subject first cohort. Rather than drawing on any new phenotypic data, the later analysis identified candidate immune exposures from TCR beta sequences and the way those sequences occurred across donors. High-throughput TCR immunosequencing, statistical association of individual TCRs with disease status, and machine learning were combined to predict cytomegalovirus infection status. Class I and class II HLA loci were covered by the typing at four-digit resolution. Because of strong linkage in the cohort, 5 or 6 DR-DQ haplotypes were treated as single units for association and clustering. Among about 400 genotyped donors of the cohort, an average of around 240,000 unique TCR beta nucleotide sequences was sequenced per donor, of which 15% to 20% were non-productive. The study was designed to test whether signatures of past pathogen exposure could be identified by cataloging public T cell receptors. A later analysis re-analyzed previously published TCR beta repertoires from roughly 630 donors and added high-resolution HLA genotyping to study TCR occurrence patterns. An early release covering roughly 640 HLA-typed donors comprised roughly 300 gigabases of sequencing data and 65 million to 100 million unique TCR sequences. An earlier analysis of several hundred of the donors applied high-throughput TCR beta sequencing to assess whether each TCR beta V gene segment acted as functional or pseudogenic. The genetic ancestry cluster associated with self-reported Caucasian donors included 81% of the roughly 400 genotyped donors. In a later genetic analysis, genome-wide SNP genotypes for about three fifths of the roughly 670 donors were used, and that subset was treated as a discovery cohort. Summary of the overall study and its limitations: A later genetic analysis associated a missense DCLRE1C variant with V-gene and J-gene trimming of TCR beta chains, and an independent cohort replicated the association. A later analysis found that HLA-associated TCR beta chains were more clonally expanded and had lower generation probabilities than equally common non-associated chains. A cluster of highly shared sequence variants was judged likely to be a technical artifact of the sequencing pipeline. A total of 150 or so TCR beta chains were listed by the study as associated with cytomegalovirus. Most CMV-associated TCR beta chains appeared to be HLA-restricted in a later analysis, and the HLA associations seemed to be driven largely by CMV exposure. The cohort was sequenced for TCR beta chains only, and without alpha or paired-chain data the features that could be detected were limited. Cytomegalovirus status was reported to be diagnosed by the classifier with high specificity and sensitivity in both the original and validation cohorts. A further reported finding was that TCR beta sequences accurately predicted the HLA-A and HLA-B alleles for most subjects in the first cohort. Linkage disequilibrium might explain the correlated functional status among segregating V segments, but an unknown experimental factor could not be excluded. Most TCR sequences were seen in very few donors, while some public TCRs were found in many individuals. Because the 87-base-pair reads could not distinguish some IMGT-functional V segments, including TRBV6-2 and TRBV6-3, those segments were excluded. In a later analysis, around 15,000 TCR beta sequences were associated with specific HLA alleles at a false discovery rate of 0.05. Because HLA typing was unavailable for some donors at each locus, only the typed subset was used in association tests. Several of the top co-occurrence clusters appeared to be linked to parvovirus B19, influenza, CMV and Epstein-Barr virus, according to a later analysis. In an earlier analysis of some 500 of the donors, most TCR beta V segments appeared in productive rearrangements about 87% or about 30% of the time, broadly matching IMGT annotations. In vitro tests confirmed that a few of the cytomegalovirus-associated TCR beta chains recognize cytomegalovirus antigens. Because counts were too low, seventeen rarely observed V segments, including chromosome 9 orphons, were left out of the earlier analysis of approximately 580 of the donors. In a later analysis, the rate of TCR association differed among HLA loci, with DRB1 alleles having the most associated TCRs and HLA-C alleles having the fewest. Compared with the roughly 700-donor mean, donors in an Asian-associated ancestry cluster had fewer N-insertions in productive TCRs, according to a later genetic analysis. When HLA alleles, especially DR and DQ, strongly co-occurred, attributing TCR associations to individual alleles was difficult. For the cohort, immune exposure information was limited to CMV serostatus. Sequencing depth was assumed to be roughly uniform across donors in the presence/absence analyses, though that assumption may not hold. The authors suggested that the approach could potentially be extended to other disease states and immunological phenotypes.

V and J are trimmed by 0 bases and 3 bases, and the gene matches miss 6 bases of the junction. The germline V gene gives CDR1 as SGHTS and CDR2 as YDEGEE. Measured from the cysteine to the phenylalanine, the CDR3 is 16 residues long. Just the 48-base CDR3 DNA is kept, in frame starting at base 1. To note about this clone: There is no known antigen for this receptor. It has no much larger one-base neighbor in the sample; base qualities were not kept.

In total, around 600 healthy bone marrow donors made up the cohort. At the time of sampling, every cohort member was nominally healthy, though immune exposures that went unrecorded were likely present. The donor tested CMV seropositive, placing the donor among the 250 to 350 seropositive members of the cohort. A peripheral blood sample was provided by each donor, and peripheral blood mononuclear cells were used for TCR beta sequencing. The Qiagen DNeasy Blood Extraction Kit was used to extract genomic DNA from the blood cell samples. The library was obtained by the immunoSEQ multiplex PCR assay. For the multiplex PCR, a mixture combining 60 forward primers for TCR Vbeta segments and 13 reverse primers for TCR Jbeta segments was used. A multiplex PCR assay on genomic DNA amplified the CDR3 region of rearranged TCR beta genes. The Illumina HiSeq System was used to sequence the amplified TCR beta libraries as 87-base-pair reads. Concerning the study's data processing: In a later analysis, tens of millions of unique TCR beta chains were counted across the 500 to 850 repertoires, and roughly 11 million of these chains were shared by at least two donors. To remove PCR and sequencing errors, raw reads were error-corrected and collapsed into unique sequences using a nearest-neighbor algorithm that merged closely related sequences. Alignment of CDR3 sequences to IMGT reference sequences was used to assign V, D and J gene segments. For a sequence to be retained, at least a six-nucleotide match to both a V gene segment and a J gene segment was required. Rearrangements were classified as productive when the CDR3 lacked stop codons and remained in frame with V and J, and all other rearrangements were classified as non-productive. Following IMGT convention, CDR3 was defined as the stretch from the second conserved V-encoded cysteine to the conserved J-encoded phenylalanine. In an earlier analysis of 587 of the donors, sequences lacking an unambiguous match to a single V gene segment were excluded. An earlier analysis of 587 of the donors classified V segments as functional when productive rearrangements were above 56.7% and as segregating when the standard deviation between donors was above 5%. A statistical classification framework was built for diagnosing cytomegalovirus status from the catalog of TCR beta chain sequences. In a later analysis, V and J genes were assigned by comparing TCR nucleotide sequences against IMGT/GENE-DB human TR gene sequences. Using the TCRdist pipeline, a later analysis assigned CDR3 sequences along with most-parsimonious VDJ recombination scenarios. In a later analysis, each TCR beta chain was defined by its CDR3 amino acid sequence together with its V-gene family, and reads without a unique V-gene family were excluded. In a later analysis, nearly 600 highly shared, low-generation-probability nucleotide sequences were removed to address suspected cross-contamination and a sequencing artifact. A later analysis calculated a clonal expansion index for each public chain from normalized within-repertoire ranks of inferred template counts. In a later analysis, generation probabilities were computed using a VDJ recombination model fitted to out-of-frame rearrangements, and the results were checked against IGoR. A later analysis scored TCR-TCR, TCR-HLA and TCR-CMV co-occurrence with hypergeometric tests, applying a repertoire-size bias correction to TCR pairs. To estimate false discovery rates, a later analysis permuted the HLA or CMV assignments 20 times. In a later analysis, co-occurring TCRs were grouped with DBSCAN, and TCRdist sequence similarity was added when clustering was performed within HLA-allele-positive subsets. Repertoires with fewer than 30,000 or more than 120,000 public chains, plus five repertoires with anomalous nucleotide sharing, were excluded from co-occurrence clustering. Drawn from immuneACCESS, this table holds only the in-frame rearrangements with V and J called that TCRdb kept. Clones are partly lost; checked studies trace under half to an unresolved V gene and leave the rest unexplained. V and J calls and clone size are given by that table; D and trimming were obtained from the DNA. The sample has some 110,000 clones on record, around 80% of them singletons. Around 8.8% of the sample comes from the top ten.

The source of this sequence is a man in his forties in good health and CMV-seropositive. The sample consisted of PBMCs. This chain joins TRBV5-8 to TRBJ1-2, with TRBD1 identical over 9 junction bases. The DNA reads TGTGCCAGCAGCTTGGACCCGACAGGGGGATACTATGGCTACACCTTC. It is translated as CASSLDPTGGYYGYTF.